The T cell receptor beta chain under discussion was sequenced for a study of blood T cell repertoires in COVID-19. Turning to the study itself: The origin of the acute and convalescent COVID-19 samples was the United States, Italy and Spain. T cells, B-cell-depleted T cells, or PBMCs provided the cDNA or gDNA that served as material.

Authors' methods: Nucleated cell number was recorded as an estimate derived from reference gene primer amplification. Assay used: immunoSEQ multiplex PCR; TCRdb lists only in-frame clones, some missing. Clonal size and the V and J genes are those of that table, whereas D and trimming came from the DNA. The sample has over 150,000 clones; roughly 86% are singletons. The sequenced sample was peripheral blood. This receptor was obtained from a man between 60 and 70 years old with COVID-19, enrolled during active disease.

The DNA of the CDR3 is TGTGCCAGCCAAAGTACGTTCGGGAACACTGAAGCTTTCTTT. Residues: CASQSTFGNTEAFF. This chain joins TRBV19 and TRBJ1-1; the D is unclear. The germline V and J ends were trimmed by 9 bases and 1 base, with 15 bases remaining between them. CDR1 is LNHDA and CDR2 is SQIVND in the germline V gene (reference sequence). This CDR3 is built from 14 residues. Based on the CDR3 plus reference TRBV19 and TRBJ1-1, the full variable domain is DGGITQSPKYLFRKEGQNVTLSCEQNLNHDAMYWYRQDPGQGLRLIYYSQIVNDFQKGDIAEGYSVSREKKESFPLTVTSAQKNPTAFYLCASQSTFGNTEAFFGQGTRLTVV.